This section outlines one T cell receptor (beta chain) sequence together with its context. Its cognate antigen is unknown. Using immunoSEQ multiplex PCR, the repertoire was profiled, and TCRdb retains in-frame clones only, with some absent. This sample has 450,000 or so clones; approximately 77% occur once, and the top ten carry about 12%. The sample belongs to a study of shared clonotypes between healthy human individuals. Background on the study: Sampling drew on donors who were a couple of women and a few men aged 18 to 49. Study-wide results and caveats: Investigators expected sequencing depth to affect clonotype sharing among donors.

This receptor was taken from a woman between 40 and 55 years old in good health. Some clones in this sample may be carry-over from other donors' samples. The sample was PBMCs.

The CDR3 sequence is CAWSVGLSEKLFF. The CDR3 bases are TGTGCCTGGAGTGTGGGTTTGAGTGAAAAACTGTTTTTT. V and J are TRBV30 and TRBJ1-4, with unresolved D. Germline loops: CDR1 GTSNPN, CDR2 SVGIG (reference sequence). This CDR3 has 13 residues. V dropped 0 bases and J dropped 7 bases, with 9 bases sitting between them.